This T cell receptor beta chain was identified during a study of Tregs in tolerant kidney transplant recipients. Across the study: A roughly three-day belatacept mixed lymphocyte reaction, sometimes plus 5-day graft donor restimulation, preceded CD4+CD25+CD127- sorting.

TCRdb's table, derived via immunoSEQ multiplex PCR, lists solely in-frame clones and lacks some. The sample has about 44,000 clones; around 95% are singletons. As to this clone: No antigen is known for it.

Study-level findings and limits: No direct test of biological reproducibility was done here. Activated donor B cell expansion appeared to reveal the most relevant donor-specific TCRbeta repertoire.

The trim removed 0 bases at V and 1 base at J, leaving 4 bases unmatched. Germline CDR1 SGHRS, CDR2 YFSETQ. This CDR3 region has 16 residues. The sequencing input was Tregs from blood cultured with allogeneic cells. The V and J genes are TRBV5-1 and TRBJ2-3, with 8 bases aligning to TRBD2. The receptor was isolated from a human donor in good health. CDR3 DNA sequence: TGCGCCAGCAGCTTGGGCCCGGGACTAGGCACAGATACGCAGTATTTT. Protein product: CASSLGPGLGTDTQYF.